The 10 T cell receptor beta chains below come from one sample, sequenced in a study of CD8+ T cells in alopecia areata. Peripheral blood and lesional scalp punch biopsies were taken from alopecia areata patients. Extracted from the samples, RNA was reverse transcribed into cDNA to serve as the sequencing template. Clones were sequenced by immunoSEQ multiplex PCR, and TCRdb holds only the in-frame ones, with some missing. This table has under 15,000 clones, more than 45% appearing once. The source material was skin. Every receptor here comes from a human donor with alopecia areata.

This chain uses TRBV2 with TRBJ2-7, with D possibly matching TRBD1 (5 bases). Germline V lookup: CDR1 SNHLY, CDR2 FYNNEI. V was pared by 6 bases and J by 6 bases, with 12 bases between. The CDR3 totals 12 residues. CDR3 protein: CASRLTGSEQYF. The CDR3 DNA is TGTGCCAGCAGACTAACAGGCAGCGAGCAGTACTTC.

This sequence joins TRBV10-3 and TRBJ1-2; D remains ambiguous. The CDR3 length is 18 residues. Per germline, CDR1 ENHRY and CDR2 SYGVKD. V was pared by 0 bases and J by 1 base, with 18 bases between. The CDR3 DNA reads as TGTGCCATCAGTGAGTCTTTATTGTCCAGCAGTTTTAACTATGGCTACACCTTC. Its translation: CAISESLLSSSFNYGYTF.

V gene TRBV7-2 combines with J gene TRBJ2-7, with TRBD2 identical over 8 bases. The CDR3 is 15 amino acids. V shed 5 bases, J shed 7 bases, and the junction held 13 bases outside the gene matches. The germline V gene has CDR1 SGHTA and CDR2 FQGNSA. The CDR3 DNA is TGTGCCAGCAGCGCGGGAGGAGCACTCGCGAGGGAGCAGTACTTC. Protein product: CASSAGGALAREQYF.

The genes are TRBV9 and TRBJ1-1, with 8 positions matching TRBD1. The CDR3 loop spans 14 amino acids. Per germline, CDR1 SGDLS and CDR2 YYNGEE. Losses at the gene ends were 4 bases for V and 3 bases for J; bases not matched to a gene: 5. This CDR3 is CASSPRTGYTEAFF. CDR3 nucleotides: TGTGCCAGCAGCCCTAGGACAGGGTACACTGAAGCTTTCTTT.

The chain links TRBV7-6 to TRBJ2-7; a weak D match, TRBD2 (7 bases). This CDR3 is 12 amino acids long. The V gene lost 5 bases and the J gene lost 4 bases, with 9 bases spanning the gap. Germline V lookup: CDR1 SGHVS, CDR2 FNYEAQ. The CDR3, as DNA: TGTGCCAGCAGCGGGAGGGGGTACGAGCAGTACTTC. Translating gives CASSGRGYEQYF. Filled out from reference TRBV7-6 and TRBJ2-7, the complete variable domain reads GAGVSQSPRYKVTKRGQDVALRCDPISGHVSLYWYRQALGQGPEFLTYFNYEAQQDKSGLPNDRFSAERPEGSISTLTIQRTEQRDSAMYRCASSGRGYEQYFGPGTRLTVT.

This chain links TRBV7-9 with TRBJ2-7; tentatively, D is TRBD2 (5 bases). V lost 3 bases, J lost 3 bases, and 9 bases lay in between. The CDR3 length is 13 residues. Germline V lookup: CDR1 SEHNR, CDR2 FQNEAQ (reference sequence). CDR3 bases: TGTGCCAGCAGCTTTAGAAGCGGCTACGAGCAGTACTTC. Its translation: CASSFRSGYEQYF.

V is TRBV9 and J is TRBJ1-2; 9 bases map to TRBD1. Germline values: CDR1 SGDLS, CDR2 YYNGEE. V trimming: 3 bases; J trimming: 4 bases; junction bases outside the gene matches: 13. The CDR3 runs 17 residues. This CDR3 is CASSARDRAYISYGYTF. The DNA of the CDR3 is TGTGCCAGCAGCGCCCGGGACAGGGCTTATATTTCCTATGGCTACACCTTC.

The chain joins TRBV5-1 to TRBJ2-7; TRBD1 aligns across 7 bases. Trimming took 7 bases from V and 4 from J; bases not matched to a gene: 8. The CDR3 runs to 13 residues. In germline, CDR1 is SGHRS, CDR2 YFSETQ. DNA for the CDR3: TGCGCCAGCTTAGGACAGGCCTGGTACGAGCAGTACTTC. It specifies CASLGQAWYEQYF. Looking up the rest from reference TRBV5-1 and TRBJ2-7 gives the full variable domain: KAGVTQTPRYLIKTRGQQVTLSCSPISGHRSVSWYQQTPGQGLQFLFEYFSETQRNKGNFPGRFSGRQFSNSRSEMNVSTLELGDSALYLCASLGQAWYEQYFGPGTRLTVT.

This clone has only a few counts. The CDR3 bases are TGTGCCAGCTCACCACCGGTCGGAGCCTACGAGCAGTACTTC. It codes for CASSPPVGAYEQYF. This rearrangement joins TRBV18 to TRBJ2-7; no clear D gene. V was pared by 0 bases and J by 2 bases, with 8 bases between. The CDR3 is made up of 14 amino acids. Per the germline V gene, CDR1 is KGHSH and CDR2 is LQKENI.

The CDR3, as DNA: TGTGCCAGCAGTTTGACAGGGGGAACCTACGAGCAGTACTTC. Translated: CASSLTGGTYEQYF. The gene calls are TRBV27 and TRBJ2-7; TRBD1 agrees at 9 bases. Germline assignment: CDR1 MNHEY and CDR2 SMNVEV (reference sequence). V dropped 3 bases and J dropped 2; count of bases not matched to a gene: 2. The CDR3 has 14 amino acids.